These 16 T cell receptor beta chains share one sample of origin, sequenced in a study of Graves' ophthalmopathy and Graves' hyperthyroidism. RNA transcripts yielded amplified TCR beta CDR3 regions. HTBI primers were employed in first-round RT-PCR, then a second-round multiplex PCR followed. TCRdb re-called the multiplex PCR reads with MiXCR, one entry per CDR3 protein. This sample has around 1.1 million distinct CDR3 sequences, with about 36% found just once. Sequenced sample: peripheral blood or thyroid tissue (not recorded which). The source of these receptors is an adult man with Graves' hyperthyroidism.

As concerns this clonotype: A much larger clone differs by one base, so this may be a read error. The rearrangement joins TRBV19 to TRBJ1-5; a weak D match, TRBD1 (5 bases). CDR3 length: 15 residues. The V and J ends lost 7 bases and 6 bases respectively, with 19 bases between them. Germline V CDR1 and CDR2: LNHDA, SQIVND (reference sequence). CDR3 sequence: CASKSGDGRAQPQHF. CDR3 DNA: TGTGCCAGTAAGTCTGGGGACGGAAGGGCTCAGCCCCAGCATTTT.

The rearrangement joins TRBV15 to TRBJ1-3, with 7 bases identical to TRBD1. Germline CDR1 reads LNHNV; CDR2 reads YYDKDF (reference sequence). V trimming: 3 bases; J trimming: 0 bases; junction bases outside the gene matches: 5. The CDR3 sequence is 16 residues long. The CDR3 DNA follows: TGTGCCACCAGCAGCGGGACAGCTGGCTCTGGAAACACCATATATTTT. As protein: CATSSGTAGSGNTIYF. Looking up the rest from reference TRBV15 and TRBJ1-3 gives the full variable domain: DAMVIQNPRYQVTQFGKPVTLSCSQTLNHNVMYWYQQKSSQAPKLLFHYYDKDFNNEADTPDNFQSRRPNTSFCFLDIRSPGLGDTAMYLCATSSGTAGSGNTIYFGEGSWLTVV.

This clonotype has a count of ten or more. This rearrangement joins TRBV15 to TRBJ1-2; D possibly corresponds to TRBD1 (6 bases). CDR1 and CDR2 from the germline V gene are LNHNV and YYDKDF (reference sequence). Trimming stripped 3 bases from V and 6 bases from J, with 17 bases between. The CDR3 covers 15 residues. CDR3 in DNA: TGTGCCACCAGCAGGATCAATACAGGGAGAGATGGCTACACCTTC. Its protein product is CATSRINTGRDGYTF.

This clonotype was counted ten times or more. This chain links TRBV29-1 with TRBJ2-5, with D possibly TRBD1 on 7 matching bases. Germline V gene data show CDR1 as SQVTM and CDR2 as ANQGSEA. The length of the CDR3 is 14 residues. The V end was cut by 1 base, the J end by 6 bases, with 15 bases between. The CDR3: CSVEVGGQRKTQYF. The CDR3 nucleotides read TGCAGCGTTGAAGTGGGGGGACAGAGAAAGACCCAGTACTTC.

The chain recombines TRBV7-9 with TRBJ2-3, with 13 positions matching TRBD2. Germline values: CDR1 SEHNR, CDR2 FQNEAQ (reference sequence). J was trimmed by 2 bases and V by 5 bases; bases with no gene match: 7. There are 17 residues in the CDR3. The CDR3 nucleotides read TGTGCCAGCAGCCCCTCACTAGCGGGAGGGGTCACAGATACGCAGTATTTT. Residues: CASSPSLAGGVTDTQYF.

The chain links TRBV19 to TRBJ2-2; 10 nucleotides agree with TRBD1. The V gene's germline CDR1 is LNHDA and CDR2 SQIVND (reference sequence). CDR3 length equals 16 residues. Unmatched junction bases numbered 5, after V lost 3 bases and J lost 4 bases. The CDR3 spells CASSIRQGAGTGELFF. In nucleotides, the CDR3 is TGTGCCAGTAGTATTCGACAGGGGGCGGGCACCGGGGAGCTGTTTTTT.

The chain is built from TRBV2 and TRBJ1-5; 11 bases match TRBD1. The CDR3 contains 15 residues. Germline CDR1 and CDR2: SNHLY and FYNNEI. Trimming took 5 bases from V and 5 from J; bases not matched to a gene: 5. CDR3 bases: TGTGCCAGCAGTCCCACGGACAGGGGGCATCAGCCCCAGCATTTT. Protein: CASSPTDRGHQPQHF.

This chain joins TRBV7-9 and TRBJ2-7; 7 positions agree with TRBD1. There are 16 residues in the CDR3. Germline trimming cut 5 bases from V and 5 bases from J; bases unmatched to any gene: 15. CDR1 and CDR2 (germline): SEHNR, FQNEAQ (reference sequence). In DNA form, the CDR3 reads TGTGCCAGCAGCGTGGGGCTGACGACAGGGATGGACGAGCAGTACTTC. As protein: CASSVGLTTGMDEQYF.

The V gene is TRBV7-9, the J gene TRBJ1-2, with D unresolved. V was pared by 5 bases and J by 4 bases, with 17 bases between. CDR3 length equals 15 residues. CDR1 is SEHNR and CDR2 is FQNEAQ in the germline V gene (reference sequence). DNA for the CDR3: TGTGCCAGCAGCCTGCGGAACGTGGCACCCTATGGCTACACCTTC. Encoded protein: CASSLRNVAPYGYTF.

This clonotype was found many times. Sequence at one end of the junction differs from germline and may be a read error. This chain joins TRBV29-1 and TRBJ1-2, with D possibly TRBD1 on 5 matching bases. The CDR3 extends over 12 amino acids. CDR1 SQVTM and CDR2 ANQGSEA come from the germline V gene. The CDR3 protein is CQGELPYYGYTF. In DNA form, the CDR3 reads TGTCAGGGAGAACTTCCTTACTATGGCTACACCTTC.

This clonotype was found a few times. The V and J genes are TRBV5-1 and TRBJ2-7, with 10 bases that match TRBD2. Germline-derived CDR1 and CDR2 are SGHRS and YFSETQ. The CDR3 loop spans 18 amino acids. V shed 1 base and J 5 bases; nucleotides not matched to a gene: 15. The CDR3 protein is CASSLKLAGEVSPNEQYF. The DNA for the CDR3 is TGCGCCAGCAGCTTGAAGCTAGCGGGAGAGGTTAGTCCTAACGAGCAGTACTTC.

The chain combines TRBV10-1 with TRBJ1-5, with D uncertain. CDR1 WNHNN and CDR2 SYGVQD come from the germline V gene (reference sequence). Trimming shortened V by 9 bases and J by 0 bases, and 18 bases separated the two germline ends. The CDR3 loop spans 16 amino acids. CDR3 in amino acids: CASPNNSSRSNQPQHF. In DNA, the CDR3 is TGCGCCAGTCCTAACAACAGCTCCCGTAGCAATCAGCCCCAGCATTTT.

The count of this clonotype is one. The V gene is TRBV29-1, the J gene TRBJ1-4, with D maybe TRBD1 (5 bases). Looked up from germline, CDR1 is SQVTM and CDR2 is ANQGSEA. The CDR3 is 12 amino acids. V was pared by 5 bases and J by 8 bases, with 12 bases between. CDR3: CSVLQGTEKLFF. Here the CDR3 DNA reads TGCAGCGTTTTGCAGGGTACCGAAAAACTGTTTTTT.

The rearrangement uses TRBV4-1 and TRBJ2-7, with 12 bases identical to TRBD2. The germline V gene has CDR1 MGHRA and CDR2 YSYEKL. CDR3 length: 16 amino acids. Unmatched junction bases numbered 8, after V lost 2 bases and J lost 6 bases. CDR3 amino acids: CASSQPPLAGGIEQYF. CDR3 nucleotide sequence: TGCGCCAGCAGCCAACCTCCCCTAGCGGGGGGGATCGAGCAGTACTTC.

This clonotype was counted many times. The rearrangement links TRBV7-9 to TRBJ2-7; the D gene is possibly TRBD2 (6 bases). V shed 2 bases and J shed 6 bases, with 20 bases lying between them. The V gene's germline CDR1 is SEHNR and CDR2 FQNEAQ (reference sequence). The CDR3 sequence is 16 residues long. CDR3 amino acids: CASSLTGVAGWAEQYF. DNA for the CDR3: TGTGCCAGCAGCTTAACCGGAGTCGCGGGGTGGGCCGAGCAGTACTTC.

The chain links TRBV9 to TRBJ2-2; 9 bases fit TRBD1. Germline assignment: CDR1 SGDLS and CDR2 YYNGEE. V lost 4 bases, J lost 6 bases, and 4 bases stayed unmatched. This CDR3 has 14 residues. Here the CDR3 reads CASSPGTGPGELFF. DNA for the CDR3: TGTGCCAGCAGCCCCGGGACAGGGCCCGGGGAGCTGTTTTTT.